This TCR beta chain was captured by sequencing in a study of blood T cell repertoires in COVID-19. In the study overall: Specimens from acute and convalescent COVID-19 originated in the United States, Italy and Spain. Sources were T cells, B-cell-depleted T cells, or PBMCs; the material itself was cDNA or gDNA.

The CDR3 totals 14 residues. Trimming cost V 4 bases and J 1 base, with 8 bases left between them. Germline-derived CDR1 and CDR2 are LGHDT and YNNKEL (reference sequence). As handled by the study authors: Scientists estimated how many nucleated cells there were by amplifying reference gene primers. Repertoires were generated with immunoSEQ multiplex PCR, while TCRdb's copy carries only in-frame clones and drops some. The DNA gave D and trimming, while V, J and clone size come from that table. The table shows around 96,000 clones, with about 95% occurring only once. Material: peripheral blood. The chain joins TRBV3-1 (or the pseudogene TRBV3-2) to TRBJ1-3, with D unclear. This clonotype originated in a human donor with active COVID-19. The donor label of this sample is uncertain. CDR3 protein: CASSPLESGNTIYF. CDR3 DNA: TGTGCCAGCAGCCCCCTTGAGTCTGGAAACACCATATATTTT.